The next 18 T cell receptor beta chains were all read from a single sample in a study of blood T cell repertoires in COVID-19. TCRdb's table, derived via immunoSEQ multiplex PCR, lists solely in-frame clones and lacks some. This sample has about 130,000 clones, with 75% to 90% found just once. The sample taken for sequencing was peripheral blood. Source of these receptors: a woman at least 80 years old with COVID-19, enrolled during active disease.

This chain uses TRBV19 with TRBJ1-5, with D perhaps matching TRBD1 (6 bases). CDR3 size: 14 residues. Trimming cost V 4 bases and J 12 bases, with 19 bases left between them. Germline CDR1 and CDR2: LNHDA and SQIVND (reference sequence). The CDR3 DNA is TGTGCCAGTAGTACATCTTCATCCGGGACAAGCCAGCATTTT. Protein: CASSTSSSGTSQHF.

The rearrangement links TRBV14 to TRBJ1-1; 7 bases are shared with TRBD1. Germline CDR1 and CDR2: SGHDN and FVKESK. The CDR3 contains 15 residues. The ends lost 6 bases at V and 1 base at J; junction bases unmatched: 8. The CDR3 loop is CASSPNRGQNTEAFF. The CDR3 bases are TGTGCCAGCAGTCCGAACAGGGGACAGAACACTGAAGCTTTCTTT.

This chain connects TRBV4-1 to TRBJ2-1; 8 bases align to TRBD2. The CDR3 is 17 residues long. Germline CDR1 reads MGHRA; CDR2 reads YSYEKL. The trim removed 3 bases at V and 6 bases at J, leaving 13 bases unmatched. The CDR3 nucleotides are TGCGCCAGCAGCCATGGAGACTTGGTGGCGGGAGGCAATGAGCAGTTCTTC. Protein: CASSHGDLVAGGNEQFF.

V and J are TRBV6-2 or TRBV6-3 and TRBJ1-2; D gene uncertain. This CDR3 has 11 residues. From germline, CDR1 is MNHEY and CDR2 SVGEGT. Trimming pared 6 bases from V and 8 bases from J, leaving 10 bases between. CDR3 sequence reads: CASSQIRGYTF. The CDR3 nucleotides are TGTGCCAGCAGCCAAATTCGGGGCTACACCTTC.

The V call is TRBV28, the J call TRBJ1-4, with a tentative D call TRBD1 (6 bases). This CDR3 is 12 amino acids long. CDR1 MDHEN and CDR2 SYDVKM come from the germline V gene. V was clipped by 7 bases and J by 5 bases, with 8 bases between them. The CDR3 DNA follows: TGTGCCAGCAAGAGGGGGAATGAAAAACTGTTTTTT. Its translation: CASKRGNEKLFF.

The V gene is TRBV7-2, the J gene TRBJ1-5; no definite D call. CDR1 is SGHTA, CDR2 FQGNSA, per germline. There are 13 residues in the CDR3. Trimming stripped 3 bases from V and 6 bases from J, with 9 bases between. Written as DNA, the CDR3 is TGTGCCAGCAGCTTCGGGATGGGTCAGCCCCAGCATTTT. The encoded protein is CASSFGMGQPQHF.

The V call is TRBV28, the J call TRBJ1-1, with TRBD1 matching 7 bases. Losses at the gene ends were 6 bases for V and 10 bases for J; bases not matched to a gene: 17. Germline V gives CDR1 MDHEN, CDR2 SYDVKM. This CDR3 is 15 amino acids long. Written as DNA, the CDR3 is TGTGCCAGCAGAACTGCGACAGGGACCCTGCGGGGAGCTTTCTTT. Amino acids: CASRTATGTLRGAFF.

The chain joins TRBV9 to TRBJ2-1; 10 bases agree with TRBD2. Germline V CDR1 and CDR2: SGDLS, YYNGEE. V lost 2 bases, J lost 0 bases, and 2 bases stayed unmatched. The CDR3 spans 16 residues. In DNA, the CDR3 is TGTGCCAGCAGCGTTTCTAGCGGGAGCTCCTACAATGAGCAGTTCTTC. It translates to CASSVSSGSSYNEQFF.

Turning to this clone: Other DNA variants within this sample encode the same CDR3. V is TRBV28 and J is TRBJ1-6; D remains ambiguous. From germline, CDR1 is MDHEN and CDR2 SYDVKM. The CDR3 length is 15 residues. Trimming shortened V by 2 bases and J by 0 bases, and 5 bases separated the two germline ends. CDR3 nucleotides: TGTGCCAGCAGTTTACCGAGCTCCTATAATTCACCCCTCCACTTT. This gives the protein CASSLPSSYNSPLHF.

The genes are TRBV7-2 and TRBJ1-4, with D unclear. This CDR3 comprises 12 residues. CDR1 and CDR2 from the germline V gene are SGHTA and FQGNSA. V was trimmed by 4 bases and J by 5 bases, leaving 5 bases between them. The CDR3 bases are TGTGCCAGCAGCTACATAAATGAAAAACTGTTTTTT. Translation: CASSYINEKLFF. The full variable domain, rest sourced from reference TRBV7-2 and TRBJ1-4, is GAGVSQSPSNKVTEKGKDVELRCDPISGHTALYWYRQSLGQGLEFLIYFQGNSAPDKSGLPSDRFSAERTGGSVSTLTIQRTQQEDSAVYLCASSYINEKLFFGSGTQLSVL.

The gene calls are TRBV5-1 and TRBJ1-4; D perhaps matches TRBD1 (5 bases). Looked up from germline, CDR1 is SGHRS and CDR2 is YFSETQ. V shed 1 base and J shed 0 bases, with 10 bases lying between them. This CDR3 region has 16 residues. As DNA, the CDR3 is TGCGCCAGCAGCTTGATGGGACTGGCAACTAATGAAAAACTGTTTTTT. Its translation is CASSLMGLATNEKLFF.

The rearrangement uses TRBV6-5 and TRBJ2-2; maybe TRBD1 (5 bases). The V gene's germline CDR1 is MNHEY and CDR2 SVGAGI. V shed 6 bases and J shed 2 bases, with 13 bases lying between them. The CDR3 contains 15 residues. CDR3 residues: CASSRVQGNTGELFF. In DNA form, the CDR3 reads TGTGCCAGCAGCCGGGTCCAGGGAAACACCGGGGAGCTGTTTTTT.

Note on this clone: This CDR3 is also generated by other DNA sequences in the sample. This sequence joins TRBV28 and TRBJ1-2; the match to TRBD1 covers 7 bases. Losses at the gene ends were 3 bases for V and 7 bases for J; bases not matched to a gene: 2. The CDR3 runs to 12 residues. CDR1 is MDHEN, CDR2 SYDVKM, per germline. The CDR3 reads CASSFSGGGYTF. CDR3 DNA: TGTGCCAGCAGTTTCTCAGGGGGTGGCTACACCTTC.

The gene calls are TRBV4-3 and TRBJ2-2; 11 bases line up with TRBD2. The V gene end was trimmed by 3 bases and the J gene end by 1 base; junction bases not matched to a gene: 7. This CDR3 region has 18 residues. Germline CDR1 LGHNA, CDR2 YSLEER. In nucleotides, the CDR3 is TGCGCCAGCAGCCACAGGGGGCTAGCGGGAGGGAACACCGGGGAGCTGTTTTTT. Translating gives CASSHRGLAGGNTGELFF.

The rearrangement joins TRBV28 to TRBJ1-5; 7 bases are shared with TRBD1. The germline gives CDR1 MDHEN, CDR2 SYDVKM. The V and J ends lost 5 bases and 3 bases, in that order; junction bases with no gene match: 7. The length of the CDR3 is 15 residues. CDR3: CASSTNRGYNQPQHF. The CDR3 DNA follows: TGTGCCAGCAGTACAAACAGGGGTTACAATCAGCCCCAGCATTTT.

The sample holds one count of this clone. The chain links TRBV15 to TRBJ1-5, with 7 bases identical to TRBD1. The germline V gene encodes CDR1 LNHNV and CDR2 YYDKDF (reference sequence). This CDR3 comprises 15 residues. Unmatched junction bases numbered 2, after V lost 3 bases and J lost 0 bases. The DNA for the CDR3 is TGTGCCACCAGCAGGACAGGGTATAGCAATCAGCCCCAGCATTTT. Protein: CATSRTGYSNQPQHF.

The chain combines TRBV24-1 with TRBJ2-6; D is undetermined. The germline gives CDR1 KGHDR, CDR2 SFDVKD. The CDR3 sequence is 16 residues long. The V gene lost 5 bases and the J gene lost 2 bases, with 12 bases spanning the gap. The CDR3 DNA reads TGTGCCACCAGTGCCAATTACAGAGCTGGGGCCAACGTCCTGACTTTC. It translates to CATSANYRAGANVLTF.

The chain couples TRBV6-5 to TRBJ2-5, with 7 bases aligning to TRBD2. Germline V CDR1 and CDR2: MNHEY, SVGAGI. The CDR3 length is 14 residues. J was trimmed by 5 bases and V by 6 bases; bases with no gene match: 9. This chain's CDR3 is CASSRGRGRETQYF. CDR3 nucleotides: TGTGCCAGCAGCCGCGGGAGAGGGAGGGAGACCCAGTACTTC.